The 2 T cell receptor beta chains presented below share a single source sample, sequenced in a study of glioma-infiltrating T cells after dendritic cell vaccination. Time point given: after dendritic cell vaccination, including at tumor progression/relapse. Libraries were prepared by immunoSEQ multiplex PCR; TCRdb keeps only in-frame clonotypes and omits some of them. The sample has some 99,000 clones; roughly 80% are singletons. The specimen was blood, collected after dendritic cell vaccination. All receptors derive from a human donor with glioblastoma.

The rearrangement uses TRBV7-2 and TRBJ2-1; the match to TRBD2 covers 7 bases. The CDR3 is 13 amino acids. V lost 8 bases and J lost 5; bases outside the gene matches: 6. Germline CDR1 and CDR2: SGHTA and FQGNSA. The CDR3 DNA reads as TGTGCCAGCGGGGGGGAATGGGACAATGAGCAGTTCTTC. Protein sequence: CASGGEWDNEQFF.

The chain joins TRBV29-1 to TRBJ1-1; tentative D call: TRBD1 (6 bases). This CDR3 comprises 13 residues. V was shortened by 6 bases and J by 4 bases, with 15 bases between the two germline ends. CDR1 and CDR2 (germline): SQVTM, ANQGSEA. For the CDR3, the DNA is TGCAGCGTAGCAGGGGCCCTCGTCACTGAAGCTTTCTTT. Its translation is CSVAGALVTEAFF.